This record looks at one TCR beta chain sequence and its context. Its antigen is unidentified. Study-wide findings and caveats: The larger cohort examined one V-J beta rearrangement, not whole repertoires.

TCRdb reprocessed the 5' RACE reads via MiXCR and lists one record per CDR3 protein. The sample yields 60,000 to 65,000 distinct CDR3 sequences, 22% seen once. The CDR3 has 11 residues. The V and J ends lost 6 bases and 12 bases, in that order; junction bases with no gene match: 8. The germline gives CDR1 DFQATT, CDR2 SNEGSKA (reference sequence). The sample taken for sequencing was memory CD4+ T cells sorted from a lymph node. The subset denotes: memory CD4+ T cells, CD4+CD45RO+CD25-. The chain recombines TRBV20-1 with TRBJ2-1; 7 bases are a match to TRBD1. This clonotype originated in a female donor with breast cancer. CDR3: CSAGTEVGQFF. The CDR3 DNA reads as TGCAGTGCGGGGACAGAGGTTGGGCAGTTCTTC.